This T cell receptor beta chain was recorded in a study of T cells after posttransplantation cyclophosphamide. Study-wide findings and caveats: Later blood repertoires were often dominated by clones from the donor CD8+ memory compartment. Recipient CMV seropositivity and CMV reactivation strongly tracked TRB clonality.

This clone was seen at least ten times. The antigen remains undetermined. TCRdb's copy holds only in-frame clones and misses some; the assay was immunoSEQ multiplex PCR. The specimen has some 46,000 clones, none found just once. Germline V gives CDR1 MNHEY, CDR2 SMNVEV (reference sequence). Trimming stripped 10 bases from V and 0 bases from J, with 9 bases between. The CDR3 contains 13 residues. On the day of bone marrow donation, the related graft donor provided peripheral blood. The genes are TRBV27 and TRBJ1-4; D gene ambiguous. This receptor was obtained from a man aged 40-49 years in good health, CMV-negative, and a related stem cell transplant donor. The sample taken for sequencing was PBMCs. In DNA, the CDR3 is TGTGCCACCCAAATAGCAACTAATGAAAAACTGTTTTTT. Protein product: CATQIATNEKLFF.